This T cell receptor (beta chain) is drawn from a study of T cell therapy after organ transplantation. Note on this clone: The antigen remains undetermined.

TCRdb's copy holds only in-frame clones and misses some; the assay was immunoSEQ multiplex PCR. The sample records 40,000 to 60,000 clones, 94% being singletons. Germline lookup yields CDR1 SGHTA and CDR2 FQGNSA. V was cut by 0 bases and J by 6 bases, with 14 bases left in between. The CDR3 has 16 residues. The receptor's source is a human patient who had received a solid organ transplant and had CMV disease. The chain recombines TRBV7-2 with TRBJ2-2; tentative D call: TRBD2 (5 bases). Specimen: CD8+ T cells from blood, collected before autologous CMV-specific T cell therapy. CDR3 nucleotide sequence: TGTGCCAGCAGCTTAGCGTGGGCTAGCACATCCGGGGAGCTGTTTTTT. Amino acid sequence: CASSLAWASTSGELFF.